This T cell receptor (beta chain) stems from a study of CD8+ T cells in alopecia areata. For the study at large: Skin was taken from roughly 6-13-month-old C3H/HeJ graft donors that had spontaneous alopecia and grafted onto roughly 6-11-week-old female C3H/HeJ mice.

The table lists this clone with a few counts. Its antigen remains unknown. Gene names refer to mouse genes. The DNA ends 4 residues before the CDR3 does, and the rest of the CDR3 is filled in from the germline J gene. Other DNA sequences of this sample code for an identical CDR3. TCR sequencing used cDNA made by reverse transcription of extracted RNA. The protocol was immunoSEQ multiplex PCR, while the TCRdb copy is restricted to in-frame clones and leaves out a portion. There are over 250,000 clones in the sample, none observed a single time. The sorting of pooled cutaneous lymph node cells relied on CD4, CD8alpha, NKG2D, NKG2ACE and other markers. Study results and caveats: When scalp samples are sequenced, resident alphabeta T cells of normal skin are also captured. It was lesional scalp, especially alopecia totalis/universalis, that showed higher clonality than normal scalp. Against the mouse data, patients shared TCRs less clearly, possibly for HLA reasons.

With 5 bases clipped from V and 0 bases from J, the junction kept 3 bases outside the gene matches. The germline V gene has CDR1 NNHNN and CDR2 SYGAGS (reference sequence). The CDR3 totals 14 residues. The chain uses TRBV13-2 and TRBJ1-1; TRBD1 matches 8 bases. Sequenced input: CD4+ T cells sorted from a lymph node. This receptor was identified in a C3H/HeJ mouse with alopecia areata. The strain's MHC type: H2-k. Partial CDR3 DNA: TGTGCCAGCGGAGACAGGGGCGAGAACACA. Translated, it gives CASGDRGENT. From start to end, the CDR3 is CASGDRGENTEVFF.